This is a list of T cell receptor beta chains from one sample in a study of cytomegalovirus exposure and HLA in healthy donors. The table came from immunoSEQ multiplex PCR; TCRdb's copy has only in-frame clones and leaves some out. The sample has around 63,000 clones, 89% seen once. Sample: PBMCs. These receptors all come from a woman aged 18-30 years in good health and CMV-seronegative. CDR3s include the opening cysteine and the closing phenylalanine or tryptophan. A D gene is named only where the DNA matches it firmly. Clone size is given for some rows only: seen once, a few or many times, or a class if the clone is expanded.

>-|TRBJ2-1|TRBV11-2|-
TGTGCCAGCAGCTTAAGGGGTAGCTCCTACAATGAGCAGTTCTTC
CASSLRGSSYNEQFF
>-|TRBJ1-1|TRBV9|-
TGTGCCAGCAGCGTAGGGGCAGGGTCTCTCGGGTGGGCTGAAGCTTTCTTT
CASSVGAGSLGWAEAFF
>TRBD1|TRBJ2-1|TRBV28|-
TGTGCCAGCGCGGGGACAGGGAACAATGAGCAGTTCTTC
CASAGTGNNEQFF
>-|TRBJ1-6|TRBV14|-
TGTGCCAGCAGCCAAGATAGGGGCAATTCACCCCTCCACTTT
CASSQDRGNSPLHF
>-|TRBJ2-5|TRBV6-5|-
TGTGCCAGCAGTTACGGGTTTCGGACTTCGGGGACCCAGTACTTC
CASSYGFRTSGTQYF
>TRBD1|TRBJ2-5|TRBV11-1|-
TGTGCCAGCAGCTTAGCCCGAGGGGGCTTCGGGGAGACCCAGTACTTC
CASSLARGGFGETQYF
>-|TRBJ1-5|TRBV4-1|once
TGCGCCAGCAGCCAAGTCGTTACAATGGGCAGCAATCAGCCCCAGCATTTT
CASSQVVTMGSNQPQHF
>-|TRBJ2-1|TRBV6-4|-
TGTGCCAGCAGCAGGGGGGAGCAGGGAAATGAGCAGTTCTTC
CASSRGEQGNEQFF
>TRBD2|TRBJ2-2|TRBV2|-
TGTGCCAGCCGGGGCTCTCCGGGACTACGCACCGGGGAGCTGTTTTTT
CASRGSPGLRTGELFF
>-|TRBJ1-1|TRBV5-1|-
TGCGCCAGCAGCTTGGGAGCTGGGGAGAGGGTACCGAACACTGAAGCTTTCTTT
CASSLGAGERVPNTEAFF
>-|TRBJ2-5|TRBV7-7|-
TGTGCCAGCAGCCCGTTCCCGGGACAAGAGACCCAGTACTTC
CASSPFPGQETQYF
>-|TRBJ2-7|TRBV6-1|-
TGTGCCAGTAAAAGGACAGGAGGGATCTACGAGCAGTACTTC
CASKRTGGIYEQYF
>-|TRBJ1-1|TRBV9|-
TGTGCCAGCAGCGATGGGAGAGGGACTGAAGCTTTCTTT
CASSDGRGTEAFF
>TRBD1|TRBJ2-3|TRBV7-9|-
TGTGCCAGCAGCTTGAGAACCGGGACAGGGGCCACAGATACGCAGTATTTT
CASSLRTGTGATDTQYF
>TRBD2|TRBJ2-7|TRBV27|-
TGTGCCAGCAGTTTATCTCTAGCGGGCACTACGAAGCAGTACTTC
CASSLSLAGTTKQYF
>-|TRBJ1-1|TRBV4-1|-
TGCGCCAGCAGCCAAGACACTATTGCGAGGATCCCTGAAGCTTTCTTT
CASSQDTIARIPEAFF
>TRBD1|TRBJ1-4|TRBV19|-
TGTGCCAGTAGTATGGACAGGGAAACAACTAATGAAAAACTGTTTTTT
CASSMDRETTNEKLFF
>TRBD1|TRBJ2-1|TRBV6-1|-
TGTGCCAGCGCCAACCAGGGGGTCTACAATGAGCAGTTCTTC
CASANQGVYNEQFF
>-|TRBJ2-5|TRBV19|-
TGTGCCAGTAGTATGGGCAGCCAAGAGACCCAGTACTTC
CASSMGSQETQYF
>-|TRBJ2-1|TRBV5-1|-
TGCGCCAGCAGCAAGGACAGCTACAATGAGCAGTTCTTC
CASSKDSYNEQFF
>TRBD2|TRBJ2-7|TRBV28|-
TGTGCCAGCAGTTTAGGCCTAGCGGGAACCCACGAGCAGTACTTC
CASSLGLAGTHEQYF
>TRBD1|TRBJ2-7|TRBV4-1|-
TGCGCCAGCAGCCAGGACAGGGTAGTCCACGAGCAGTACTTC
CASSQDRVVHEQYF
>TRBD1|TRBJ1-3|TRBV7-6|-
TGTGCCAGCAGCCTGACAGGGTCTGGAAACACCATATATTTT
CASSLTGSGNTIYF
>TRBD1|TRBJ1-3|TRBV10-1|few
TGCGCCAGGGGTGTCACGGGACAGGGGGCAAAGCCCTCTGGAAACACCATATATTTT
CARGVTGQGAKPSGNTIYF
>-|TRBJ1-2|TRBV5-4|-
TGTGCCAGCAGCACGGGGGGGGGCGTCTATGGCTACACCTTC
CASSTGGGVYGYTF
>TRBD1|TRBJ1-1|TRBV10-3|-
TGTGCCATCAGGAGGACAGGGGCGGGGTCTGAAGCTTTCTTT
CAIRRTGAGSEAFF
>-|TRBJ1-2|TRBV21-1|few
TGTGCCAGCAGCAAAAACGGGACAGGGTATGGCTACACCTTC
CASSKNGTGYGYTF
>TRBD1|TRBJ1-6|TRBV6-5|-
TGTGCCAGCAGCTCAGGGGGCGATGGGTCACCCCTCCACTTT
CASSSGGDGSPLHF
>TRBD2|TRBJ2-1|TRBV28|-
TGTGCCAGCAGGGGGACTAGCGGCCTTGAGCAGTTCTTC
CASRGTSGLEQFF
>-|TRBJ2-2|TRBV14|-
TGTGCCAGCAGCCACCTTAACACCGGGGAGCTGTTTTTT
CASSHLNTGELFF
>-|TRBJ1-5|TRBV6-5|-
TGTGCCAGCAGCCCTGCGGGGGTGGATCAGCCCCAGCATTTT
CASSPAGVDQPQHF
>-|TRBJ2-3|TRBV6-5|-
TGTGCCAGCAGTTACTCGACACGGCTACCAGGGGATACGCAGTATTTT
CASSYSTRLPGDTQYF
>TRBD1|TRBJ1-2|TRBV28|-
TGTGCCAGCAGTAAACAGGGGGCCAGTGATATCGGCTACACCTTC
CASSKQGASDIGYTF
>-|TRBJ1-5|TRBV2|-
TGTGCCACCGCCGGGGGACTTAGCAATCAGCCCCAGCATTTT
CATAGGLSNQPQHF
>TRBD2|TRBJ2-1|TRBV2|-
TGTGCCAGCAGTGATCTGGCTAGCGGGATTAGGAATGAGCAGTTCTTC
CASSDLASGIRNEQFF
>-|TRBJ2-5|TRBV7-9|-
TGTGCCAGCAGCTTTAGTGAGACCCAGTACTTC
CASSFSETQYF
>-|TRBJ2-1|TRBV7-9|-
TGTGCCAGCAGCTCCAGACAGCCTTCCTACAATGAGCAGTTCTTC
CASSSRQPSYNEQFF